Below are 11 T cell receptor beta chains sequenced from a single sample in a study of T cell responses to AZD1222 COVID-19 vaccine. Clones were sequenced by immunoSEQ multiplex PCR, and TCRdb holds only the in-frame ones, with some missing. The data contain about 130,000 clones, 89% of them singletons. This specimen was peripheral blood, taken on day 0 of AZD1222 vaccination. The receptor set was obtained from an adult in good health.

The rearrangement joins TRBV11-1 to TRBJ1-3; possibly TRBD1 for D (5 bases). Trimming shortened V by 5 bases and J by 6 bases, and 14 bases separated the two germline ends. The germline CDR1 and CDR2 sequences are SGHAT and FQDESV (reference sequence). There are 14 residues in the CDR3. The CDR3: CASSEQLGENTIYF. In DNA, the CDR3 is TGTGCCAGCAGCGAACAGCTGGGGGAAAACACCATATATTTT.

The chain employs TRBV3-1 (or the pseudogene TRBV3-2) and TRBJ1-6; D remains unclear. V shed 4 bases and J shed 9 bases, with 13 bases lying between them. The germline V gene encodes CDR1 LGHDT and CDR2 YNNKEL (reference sequence). This CDR3 region has 14 residues. The CDR3 loop is CASSLQSPVSPLHF. The DNA of the CDR3 is TGTGCCAGCAGCCTACAAAGTCCGGTTTCACCCCTCCACTTT.

The J gene is TRBJ1-5, the V gene TRBV19; D may be TRBD1 (5 bases). Germline V gives CDR1 LNHDA, CDR2 SQIVND (reference sequence). This CDR3 is 14 amino acids long. The V and J ends lost 7 bases and 2 bases respectively, with 12 bases between them. CDR3 nucleotides: TGTGCCAGTACCCTCGACAGCGGCAATCAGCCCCAGCATTTT. Protein: CASTLDSGNQPQHF.

The genes are TRBV25-1 and TRBJ2-7; D may be TRBD1 (6 bases). The germline CDR1 and CDR2 sequences are MGHDK and SYGVNS. The CDR3 sequence is 12 residues long. Trimming pared 6 bases from V and 7 bases from J, leaving 13 bases between. The CDR3 DNA reads as TGTGCCAGCAGCGGGACAAATGTGGAGCAGTACTTC. Protein sequence: CASSGTNVEQYF.

The gene calls are TRBV5-1 and TRBJ1-6; D is perhaps TRBD1 (6 bases). Germline lookup yields CDR1 SGHRS and CDR2 YFSETQ. The CDR3 length is 17 residues. V lost 4 bases and J lost 9, with 23 bases in between. The CDR3 reads CASSLEQGSPAASPLHF. The DNA of the CDR3 is TGCGCCAGCAGCCTGGAACAGGGAAGCCCGGCAGCTTCACCCCTCCACTTT.

The CDR3 sequence: CASSPGAYSGNTIYF. CDR3 bases: TGTGCCAGCTCACCGGGGGCCTACTCTGGAAACACCATATATTTT. This rearrangement joins TRBV18 to TRBJ1-3; possible D gene TRBD1, 6 bases. The CDR3 consists of 15 residues. From germline, CDR1 is KGHSH and CDR2 LQKENI. V gave up 3 bases and J gave up 0 bases, with 9 bases separating them.

The chain carries TRBV30 and TRBJ2-7, with D unclear. V was cut by 0 bases and J by 3 bases, with 3 bases left in between. Germline V gene lookup returns CDR1 GTSNPN and CDR2 SVGIG (reference sequence). The CDR3 spans 11 residues. The CDR3 region is CAWSVSYEQYF. The CDR3 nucleotides are TGTGCCTGGAGTGTAAGCTACGAGCAGTACTTC.

This chain uses TRBV30 with TRBJ1-5; TRBD1 agrees at 8 bases. The CDR3 is 19 amino acids. Trimming cost V 0 bases and J 6 bases; bases outside gene matches: 19. The germline V gene has CDR1 GTSNPN and CDR2 SVGIG (reference sequence). The CDR3 sequence: CAWSVFSSSGTRGLQPQHF. CDR3 coding DNA: TGTGCCTGGAGTGTTTTTTCTTCGTCCGGGACCAGGGGGCTTCAGCCCCAGCATTTT. The complete variable domain, with remaining parts taken from reference TRBV30 and TRBJ1-5, reads SQTIHQWPATLVQPVGSPLSLECTVEGTSNPNLYWYRQAAGRGLQLLFYSVGIGQISSEVPQNLSASRPQDRQFILSSKKLLLSDSGFYLCAWSVFSSSGTRGLQPQHFGDGTRLSIL.

The V and J genes are TRBV6-1 and TRBJ2-5, with a weak D call TRBD1 (5 bases). CDR3 length equals 15 residues. V lost 3 bases and J lost 4, with 15 bases in between. Germline V gene lookup returns CDR1 MNHNS and CDR2 SASEGT. Written as DNA, the CDR3 is TGTGCCAGCAGTGACACTACAGGAATGGGAGAGACCCAGTACTTC. Translation: CASSDTTGMGETQYF.

This sequence joins TRBV6-5 and TRBJ2-7, with unresolved D. The CDR3 runs 13 residues. Trimming pared 8 bases from V and 4 bases from J, leaving 15 bases between. Germline V gene data show CDR1 as MNHEY and CDR2 as SVGAGI. DNA of the CDR3: TGTGCCAGCGGGTTCATTGCGGAATACGAGCAGTACTTC. Amino acid sequence: CASGFIAEYEQYF.

The chain recombines TRBV6-1 with TRBJ2-7, with a possible D match to TRBD1 (6 bases). V shed 3 bases and J shed 0 bases, with 6 bases lying between them. Germline CDR1 is MNHNS and CDR2 is SASEGT. This CDR3 is 13 amino acids long. The CDR3 DNA reads as TGTGCCAGCAGTGACAGGGGCTCCTACGAGCAGTACTTC. Translation: CASSDRGSYEQYF.